Listed below are T cell receptor beta chains from one sample, sequenced in a study of graft-versus-host responses after intestinal transplantation. Sequencing was performed with immunoSEQ multiplex PCR; in TCRdb, only in-frame clones are kept and a portion is missing. The sample holds 95,000 to 150,000 clones, 85% to 95% seen once. Antigens of these TCRs are unknown. The source was unstimulated CD8+ T cells sorted from spleen or lymph node cells, collected before intestinal transplant. The receptor set was obtained from a human donor who received an intestinal transplant. Both conserved end residues are part of each CDR3. The order of the fields is J gene, V gene, CDR3 protein.

j_call: TRBJ1-5
v_call: TRBV5-6
cdr3_aa: CASSVQTGGNQPQHF

j_call: TRBJ2-1
v_call: TRBV29-1
cdr3_aa: CSVFGTSGRNEQFF

j_call: TRBJ2-7
v_call: TRBV28
cdr3_aa: CASSLGTGQYF

j_call: TRBJ2-4
v_call: TRBV5-4
cdr3_aa: CASSPGETKNIQYF

j_call: TRBJ1-2
v_call: TRBV28
cdr3_aa: CASSLSGTNYGYTF

j_call: TRBJ2-7
v_call: TRBV19
cdr3_aa: CASSPGTGGSYEQYF

j_call: TRBJ2-7
v_call: TRBV10-1
cdr3_aa: CASSESENYEQYF

j_call: TRBJ2-1
v_call: TRBV9
cdr3_aa: CASSVNSYNEQFF

j_call: TRBJ2-7
v_call: TRBV28
cdr3_aa: CASSSQGGNEQYF

j_call: TRBJ2-1
v_call: TRBV7-9
cdr3_aa: CASSLGGTSPYNEQFF

j_call: TRBJ2-7
v_call: TRBV20-1
cdr3_aa: CAGLEFYEQYF

j_call: TRBJ2-7
v_call: TRBV28
cdr3_aa: CASSFRLSGGEQYF

j_call: TRBJ1-5
v_call: TRBV7-8
cdr3_aa: CASSASQGGGQPQHF

j_call: TRBJ1-1
v_call: TRBV6-5
cdr3_aa: CASRASGTGGSEAFF

j_call: TRBJ2-1
v_call: TRBV7-8
cdr3_aa: CASSVAGGVLDNEQFF

j_call: TRBJ1-3
v_call: TRBV7-2
cdr3_aa: CASSPWSSAGNTIYF

j_call: TRBJ1-1
v_call: TRBV29-1
cdr3_aa: CSVRSGSMNTEAFF

j_call: TRBJ2-7
v_call: TRBV16
cdr3_aa: CASSQSAGRPYEQYF

j_call: TRBJ2-2
v_call: TRBV7-9
cdr3_aa: CASSLSNTGELFF

j_call: TRBJ2-7
v_call: TRBV28
cdr3_aa: CASSTQGIGFSYEQYF

j_call: TRBJ2-3
v_call: TRBV28
cdr3_aa: CASSFWVSGSTDTQYF

j_call: TRBJ2-7
v_call: TRBV5-8
cdr3_aa: CASSPEASGRSEQYF

j_call: NA
v_call: TRBV13
cdr3_aa: CASSSRGQEYDEQYF

j_call: TRBJ1-6
v_call: TRBV27
cdr3_aa: CASSPGTAFAPLHF

j_call: TRBJ1-1
v_call: TRBV27
cdr3_aa: CASSLPGAEAFF

j_call: TRBJ2-7
v_call: TRBV5-6
cdr3_aa: CASSWTSTGGEVF

j_call: TRBJ2-1
v_call: TRBV28
cdr3_aa: CASSLDLEQFF

j_call: TRBJ1-4
v_call: TRBV28
cdr3_aa: CASSSLRPFHWGKLFF

j_call: TRBJ2-7
v_call: TRBV25-1
cdr3_aa: CASSANAGAEQYF

j_call: TRBJ1-5
v_call: TRBV7-9
cdr3_aa: CASSLGWAGRNQPQHF

j_call: TRBJ1-5
v_call: TRBV5-1
cdr3_aa: CASSSDGNSNQPQHF

j_call: TRBJ2-1
v_call: TRBV6-1
cdr3_aa: CASSESWTSHEQFF

j_call: TRBJ2-7
v_call: TRBV28
cdr3_aa: CASSLEVAGGPSYEQYF

j_call: TRBJ2-1
v_call: TRBV7-9
cdr3_aa: CASSSVQWGIGFF

j_call: TRBJ2-1
v_call: TRBV5-1
cdr3_aa: CASTGHFYNEQFF

j_call: TRBJ2-2
v_call: TRBV4-2
cdr3_aa: CASSLAGGGSGELFF

j_call: TRBJ1-2
v_call: TRBV9
cdr3_aa: CASTRGQEDYGYTF

j_call: TRBJ2-7
v_call: TRBV5-1
cdr3_aa: CASSLVSGSVKEQYF

j_call: TRBJ2-7
v_call: TRBV27
cdr3_aa: CASSPRQQDLVREQYF

j_call: TRBJ2-4
v_call: TRBV9
cdr3_aa: CASSGETGGVFSIQYF

j_call: TRBJ2-7
v_call: TRBV5-8
cdr3_aa: CASSVGVAIDEQYF